Below, 14 T cell receptor beta chains from the same sample are listed, as sequenced in a study of CD8 T cell repertoires and HIV-1 epitope variants. No antigens are known for them. TCRdb's copy holds only in-frame clones and misses some; the assay was immunoSEQ multiplex PCR. Among some 4,000 clones listed, just over 65% were seen once. Sequenced input: cultured CD8+ T cells derived from PBMCs. The receptors were sampled from a male donor with HIV.

This sequence joins TRBV5-6 and TRBJ2-1; D call uncertain. Germline V gene data show CDR1 as SGHDT and CDR2 as YYEEEE. The length of the CDR3 is 12 residues. V was trimmed by 5 bases and J by 7 bases, leaving 10 bases between them. CDR3 in amino acids: CASSLTGNEQFF. The CDR3 nucleotides are TGTGCCAGCAGTTTGACCGGGAATGAGCAGTTCTTC.

The chain combines TRBV11-2 with TRBJ2-7, with a tentative D call TRBD2 (6 bases). Trimming took 2 bases from V and 5 from J, leaving 10 bases between them. The CDR3 is 13 amino acids. The germline V gene has CDR1 SGHAT and CDR2 FQNNGV. The CDR3 loop reads CASSLYGSDEQYF. The CDR3, as DNA: TGTGCCAGCAGCTTATACGGGAGTGACGAGCAGTACTTC.

The chain couples TRBV5-6 to TRBJ2-7, with D perhaps assigned TRBD1 or TRBD2 (5 bases each). The CDR3 is made up of 13 amino acids. Germline V gives CDR1 SGHDT, CDR2 YYEEEE. V was trimmed by 2 bases and J by 5 bases, leaving 11 bases between them. CDR3 DNA sequence: TGTGCCAGCAGCTTCGGGGCGATCGACGAGCAGTACTTC. Translated: CASSFGAIDEQYF.

This clone is classed as hyperexpanded (1% or more). CDR3 loop: CASSSDVSAYEQYF. Here the CDR3 DNA reads TGTGCCAGCAGTTCAGATGTCTCGGCCTACGAGCAGTACTTC. The chain combines TRBV27 with TRBJ2-7; D unclear. Germline values: CDR1 MNHEY, CDR2 SMNVEV (reference sequence). This CDR3 region has 14 residues. Trimming took off 4 bases at V and 2 bases at J, with 12 bases between the two ends.

The chain combines TRBV4-3 with TRBJ2-1; unclear D gene. Trimming left V 0 bases short and J 1 base short, with 10 bases between. Germline loops: CDR1 LGHNA, CDR2 YSLEER. CDR3 length equals 16 residues. The CDR3 coding sequence is TGCGCCAGCAGCCAAGATAGTATGGGGTCCTACAATGAGCAGTTCTTC. This codes for CASSQDSMGSYNEQFF.

The chain carries TRBV14 and TRBJ1-6, with D tentatively TRBD1 (5 bases). The V end lost 0 bases, the J end lost 2 bases, and 8 bases lay between the germline ends. The CDR3 contains 16 residues. Germline V gene data show CDR1 as SGHDN and CDR2 as FVKESK. CDR3: CASSQEWGAYNSPLHF. DNA for the CDR3: TGTGCCAGCAGCCAAGAGTGGGGGGCCTATAATTCACCCCTCCACTTT.

This chain links TRBV19 with TRBJ1-5; D gene unclear. CDR1 and CDR2 (germline): LNHDA, SQIVND (reference sequence). This CDR3 is 14 amino acids long. V lost 3 bases, J lost 4 bases, and 10 bases lay in between. CDR3 in amino acids: CASSMGGVNQPQHF. The CDR3 DNA is TGTGCCAGTAGTATGGGAGGAGTAAATCAGCCCCAGCATTTT.

This clone was observed a handful of times. Here the CDR3 DNA reads TGTGCCAGCAGCTACCCAACGACGGGGACTTATGGCTACACCTTC. It specifies CASSYPTTGTYGYTF. The chain couples TRBV7-9 to TRBJ1-2; perhaps TRBD1 as D (5 bases). Trimming took off 4 bases at V and 5 bases at J, with 17 bases between the two ends. Germline assignment: CDR1 SEHNR and CDR2 FQNEAQ (reference sequence). The CDR3 runs to 15 residues.

The V call is TRBV10-2, the J call TRBJ2-7; 11 nucleotides align to TRBD2. The CDR3 spans 17 residues. Germline V CDR1 and CDR2: WSHSY, SAAADI. V trimming: 0 bases; J trimming: 4 bases; junction bases outside the gene matches: 8. CDR3 DNA: TGCGCCAGCAGTGAGTCACTAGCGGGAGCAGGGGTTTACGAGCAGTACTTC. It is translated as CASSESLAGAGVYEQYF.

The V call is TRBV6-6, the J call TRBJ2-1, with 7 bases matching TRBD1. Germline V gives CDR1 MNHNY, CDR2 SVGAGI (reference sequence). V gave up 5 bases and J gave up 9 bases; unmatched junction bases: 7. CDR3 size: 13 residues. The CDR3 bases are TGTGCCAGCAGTCAGGACAGGTTTTTTGAGCAGTTCTTC. Amino acids: CASSQDRFFEQFF.

In this sample, this clone is medium-sized. The J gene is TRBJ1-1, the V gene TRBV19; TRBD1 is a possible D gene (5 bases). Germline V gene sequence: CDR1 LNHDA, CDR2 SQIVND (reference sequence). The CDR3 has 14 residues. V was shortened by 3 bases and J by 7 bases, with 15 bases between the two germline ends. The CDR3 region is CASSIGGAALEAFF. The CDR3 coding sequence is TGTGCCAGTAGTATTGGCGGGGCAGCCCTTGAAGCTTTCTTT. Full variable domain (outside the CDR3, taken from reference TRBV19 and TRBJ1-1): DGGITQSPKYLFRKEGQNVTLSCEQNLNHDAMYWYRQDPGQGLRLIYYSQIVNDFQKGDIAEGYSVSREKKESFPLTVTSAQKNPTAFYLCASSIGGAALEAFFGQGTRLTVV.

J is TRBJ2-1 and V is TRBV6-7, with D unresolved. TRBV6-7 is classed as an ORF, of uncertain function. Trimming cost V 2 bases and J 4 bases, with 12 bases left between them. The CDR3 runs 15 residues. Here the CDR3 DNA reads TGTGCCAGCAGTTACGGGCAGGCCCCGTACAATGAGCAGTTCTTC. This codes for CASSYGQAPYNEQFF.

The V gene is TRBV19, the J gene TRBJ1-3; TRBD1 is a possible D gene (6 bases). Between the trimmed V and J ends, which lost 6 bases and 0 bases, there was a span of 15 bases. CDR3 length: 16 amino acids. The germline gives CDR1 LNHDA, CDR2 SQIVND (reference sequence). The CDR3 loop is CASSPVQGSSGNTIYF. CDR3 nucleotide sequence: TGTGCCAGTAGCCCAGTACAGGGAAGCTCTGGAAACACCATATATTTT.

The V and J genes are TRBV11-2 and TRBJ2-1; TRBD2 matches at 8 bases. CDR3 length: 17 residues. Germline loops: CDR1 SGHAT, CDR2 FQNNGV. V lost 4 bases to trimming and J lost 3 bases; unmatched junction nucleotides: 11. This chain's CDR3 is CASSSLEAGVNYNEQFF. For the CDR3, the DNA is TGTGCCAGCAGCTCCCTAGAAGCGGGAGTAAACTACAATGAGCAGTTCTTC.